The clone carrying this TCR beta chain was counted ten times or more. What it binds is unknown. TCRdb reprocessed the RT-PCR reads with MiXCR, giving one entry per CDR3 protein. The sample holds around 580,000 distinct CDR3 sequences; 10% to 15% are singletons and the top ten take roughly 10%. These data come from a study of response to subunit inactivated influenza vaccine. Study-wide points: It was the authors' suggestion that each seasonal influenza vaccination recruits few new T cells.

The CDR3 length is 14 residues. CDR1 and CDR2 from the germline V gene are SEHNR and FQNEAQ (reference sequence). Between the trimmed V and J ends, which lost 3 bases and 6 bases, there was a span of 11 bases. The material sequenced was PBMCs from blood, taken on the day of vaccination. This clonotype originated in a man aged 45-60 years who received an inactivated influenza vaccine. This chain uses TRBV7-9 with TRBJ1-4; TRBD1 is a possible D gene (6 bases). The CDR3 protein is CASSFQQGYEKLFF. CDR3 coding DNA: TGTGCCAGCAGCTTCCAACAGGGTTATGAAAAACTGTTTTTT.